Detailed here is one T cell receptor beta chain. Its antigen is not identified. The junction had 8 bases not matched to a gene; V was cut back by 4 bases and J by 8 bases. This CDR3 comprises 14 residues. Germline CDR1 and CDR2: SGHDT and YYEEEE. The data originate from a study of T cells in Graves' hyperthyroidism and ophthalmopathy. Findings and caveats of the study: In the blood, most expanded thyroid clonotypes above 0.001 appeared as well.

Amplified regions were TCR beta CDR3 sequences from RNA transcripts. With the HTBI primer set, the TCR CDR3 went through a first round of RT-PCR. TCRdb itself ran the multiplex PCR reads through MiXCR, one entry per CDR3 protein. The sample carries approximately 420,000 distinct CDR3 sequences, 15% recorded once. The sequence derives from a woman aged 30 to 39 with Graves' hyperthyroidism. The chain carries TRBV5-6 and TRBJ1-4; 7 bases line up with TRBD1. The sample consisted of blood. CDR3 sequence: CASSLQGQREKLFF. The CDR3 DNA sequence: TGTGCCAGCAGCCTTCAGGGACAGAGAGAAAAACTGTTTTTT.